This is a list of T cell receptor beta chains from one sample in a study of blood T cell repertoires in COVID-19. Sequencing used immunoSEQ multiplex PCR; TCRdb keeps in-frame clones, though not all of them. The sample includes some 200,000 clones, approximately 86% seen only once; the top ten take about 1.3%. Sequencing was done on a sample of peripheral blood. All receptors come from a woman aged 30 to 39 with COVID-19, enrolled during active disease. Each CDR3 is given with its conserved first and last residue. D genes are given only for firm matches. Size is omitted from some rows. Given values are once, few, many or a class for expanded clones.

V	J	size	D	DNA	CDR3
TRBV4-3	TRBJ1-6	-	-	TGCGCCAGCAGCCCGCGACAGAACAATTCACCCCTCCACTTT	CASSPRQNNSPLHF
TRBV6-5	TRBJ1-4	-	TRBD1	TGTGCCAGCAGTCACAGGGGGATAGGTGAAAAACTGTTTTTT	CASSHRGIGEKLFF
TRBV5-1	TRBJ1-3	-	TRBD1	TGCGCCAGCAGCCTCAGGGGGGCTGGAAACACCATATATTTT	CASSLRGAGNTIYF
TRBV7-9	TRBJ2-3	once	TRBD2	TGTGCCAGCAGCTTCCCTTCAGCGGGGGGGGGCACAGATACGCAGTATTTT	CASSFPSAGGGTDTQYF
TRBV19	TRBJ2-2	-	TRBD1	TGTGCCAGTAGTGGACAGGATCTGAACACCGGGGAGCTGTTTTTT	CASSGQDLNTGELFF
TRBV2	TRBJ2-1	-	TRBD1	TGTGCCAGCAGTTCACCCCACCGGGACAGGGGGCATGAGCAGTTCTTC	CASSSPHRDRGHEQFF
TRBV7-2	TRBJ2-7	-	TRBD1	TGTGCCAGCAGCGTAAGCTACAGGGGGTCCTACGAGCAGTACTTC	CASSVSYRGSYEQYF
TRBV25-1	TRBJ1-4	once	-	TGTGCCAGCAGCGAATCGAGGACTGTTAATGAAAAACTGTTTTTT	CASSESRTVNEKLFF
TRBV30	TRBJ2-3	-	-	TGTGCCTGGAGGGTTAGCGGATCTAGCACAGATACGCAGTATTTT	CAWRVSGSSTDTQYF
TRBV10-3	TRBJ1-5	-	-	TGTGCCATCAGTGACCGAGAAGGGGGCAATCAGCCCCAGCATTTT	CAISDREGGNQPQHF
TRBV19	TRBJ2-7	-	-	TGTGCCAGTAGTCCAGGTGAGCGGATTATTTACGAGCAGTACTTC	CASSPGERIIYEQYF
TRBV4-3	TRBJ2-1	-	-	TGCGCCAGCAGCCAAGATCTTAACTACAATGAGCAGTTCTTC	CASSQDLNYNEQFF
TRBV9	TRBJ2-1	-	TRBD2	TGTGCCAGCAGCGTAGTCACGGGAGGAAACAATGAGCAGTTCTTC	CASSVVTGGNNEQFF
TRBV19	TRBJ2-5	-	-	TGTGCCACCCGCCAAGAGACCCAGTACTTC	CATRQETQYF
TRBV5-1	TRBJ1-2	few	TRBD1	TGCGCCAGCCTAAGCAGTCCGGGACAGGGTTTTGGCTACACCTTC	CASLSSPGQGFGYTF
TRBV18	TRBJ2-5	-	TRBD1	TGTGCCAGCTCGCGAACATCAGGGGGCGAAAAGACCCAGTACTTC	CASSRTSGGEKTQYF
TRBV3-1/TRBV3-2	TRBJ1-2	-	-	TGTGCCAGCAGCCGCGGGCCGTTTCCTGCCTTC	CASSRGPFPAF
TRBV28	TRBJ1-3	-	-	TGTGCCAGCAGTTCCTCTTACACCATATATTTT	CASSSSYTIYF
TRBV9	TRBJ2-2	-	-	TGTGCCAGCAGCGTAGCTCTGCGGAAAGTGAACACCGGGGAGCTGTTTTTT	CASSVALRKVNTGELFF